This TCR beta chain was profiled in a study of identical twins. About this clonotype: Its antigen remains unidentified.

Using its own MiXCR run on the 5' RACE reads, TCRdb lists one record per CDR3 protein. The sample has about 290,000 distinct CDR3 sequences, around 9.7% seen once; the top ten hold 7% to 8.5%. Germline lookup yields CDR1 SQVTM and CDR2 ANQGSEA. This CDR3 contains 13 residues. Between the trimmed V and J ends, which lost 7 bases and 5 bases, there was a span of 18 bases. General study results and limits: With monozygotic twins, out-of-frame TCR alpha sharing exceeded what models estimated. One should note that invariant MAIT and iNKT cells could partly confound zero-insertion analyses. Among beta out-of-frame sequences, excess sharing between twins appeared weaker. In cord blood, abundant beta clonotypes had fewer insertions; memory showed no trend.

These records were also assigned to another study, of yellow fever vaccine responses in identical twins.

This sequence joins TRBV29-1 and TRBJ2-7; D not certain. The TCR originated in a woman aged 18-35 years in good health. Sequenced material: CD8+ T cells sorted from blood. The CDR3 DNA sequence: TGCAGCGGGGCAGACTGGGCTAACGACGAGCAGTACTTC. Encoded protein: CSGADWANDEQYF.